In its sample, the clone carrying this TCR beta chain was seen a few times. The V and J ends lost 7 bases and 3 bases respectively, with 7 bases between them. CDR1 and CDR2 (germline): SNHLY, FYNNEI. The CDR3 has 11 residues. The entry originates in a study of blood T cell repertoires in COVID-19. About the research overall: COVID-19 samples collected from the United States, Italy and Spain covered acute and convalescent phases. The cDNA or gDNA used as material had been derived from T cells, B-cell-depleted T cells, or PBMCs.

Per the study methods: Using reference gene primer amplification, nucleated cell counts were estimated. Libraries were prepared by immunoSEQ multiplex PCR; TCRdb keeps only in-frame clonotypes and omits some of them. V and J calls plus clone size are reproduced from that table; the DNA served to infer D and trimming. The data hold 120,000 or so clones, with approximately 80% observed a single time. This rearrangement joins TRBV2 to TRBJ2-7; D ambiguous. Sequenced sample: peripheral blood. This TCR derives from a human donor in a cohort sampled during active COVID-19. In DNA form, the CDR3 reads TGTGCCAGCACCGTCGGCTACGAGCAGTACTTC. Residues: CASTVGYEQYF.